A single sample gave rise to the 3 T cell receptor beta chains below, sequenced in a study of cytomegalovirus exposure and HLA in healthy donors. Using immunoSEQ multiplex PCR, the repertoire was profiled, and TCRdb retains in-frame clones only, with some absent. Of some 170,000 clones listed, roughly nine tenths were seen once; the top ten hold 4% to 4.5%. The sequencing sample was made of PBMCs. Source of these receptors: a man between 18 and 29 years old in good health and CMV-seropositive.

The V gene is TRBV7-8, the J gene TRBJ2-1; 9 nucleotides match TRBD2. Germline trimming cut 5 bases from V and 7 bases from J; bases unmatched to any gene: 6. This CDR3 region has 14 residues. The germline V gene has CDR1 SGHVS and CDR2 FQNEAQ. CDR3: CASSGAGGYNEQFF. Here the CDR3 DNA reads TGTGCCAGCAGCGGGGCGGGAGGGTATAATGAGCAGTTCTTC.

The chain recombines TRBV11-2 with TRBJ2-7; 8 bases map to TRBD2. The CDR3 runs 16 residues. Germline V CDR1 and CDR2: SGHAT, FQNNGV. Unmatched junction bases numbered 9, after V lost 3 bases and J lost 2 bases. The CDR3: CASSFLESGSAYEQYF. The DNA for the CDR3 is TGTGCCAGCAGCTTCTTAGAGAGCGGGAGCGCCTACGAGCAGTACTTC.

The rearrangement uses TRBV10-3 and TRBJ2-1; possibly TRBD2 for D (6 bases). Germline CDR1 and CDR2: ENHRY and SYGVKD. The ends were cut back, 3 bases at V and 5 bases at J, with 17 bases in the middle. CDR3 length equals 16 residues. CDR3 sequence reads: CAISEAEGIQNNEQFF. Here the CDR3 DNA reads TGTGCCATCAGTGAAGCGGAGGGGATTCAGAACAATGAGCAGTTCTTC.